Listed below are T cell receptor beta chains from one sample, sequenced in a study of shared clonotypes between healthy human individuals. TCRdb's table, derived via immunoSEQ multiplex PCR, lists solely in-frame clones and lacks some. Of over 2,000,000 clones in the sample, just over 90% were seen once. The material sequenced was naive CD8+ T cells from PBMCs. Receptors were obtained from a man aged 18 to 30 in good health. Some clones in this sample may be carry-over from other donors' samples. Each CDR3 is given with its conserved first and last residue. Fields, in order: D gene, J gene, V gene, clone size, CDR3 protein, CDR3 DNA. The D gene is left open where the match is weak. A clone size is listed for some rows: how often the clone was seen (once, few, many), or a class if it is expanded.

d_gene: .; j_gene: TRBJ1-2; v_gene: TRBV11-2; abundance: .; CDR3aa: CASSSIQGRESRGYTF; CDR3nt: TGTGCCAGCAGCTCGATCCAGGGAAGGGAATCTCGGGGCTACACCTTC
d_gene: TRBD2; j_gene: TRBJ2-2; v_gene: TRBV27; abundance: .; CDR3aa: CASSFSPRASGKGELFF; CDR3nt: TGTGCCAGCAGTTTCAGCCCCCGGGCTAGCGGGAAGGGGGAGCTGTTTTTT
d_gene: .; j_gene: TRBJ1-2; v_gene: TRBV6-5; abundance: .; CDR3aa: CASSYGGALYGYTF; CDR3nt: TGTGCCAGCAGTTACGGAGGAGCGTTATATGGCTACACCTTC
d_gene: .; j_gene: TRBJ2-5; v_gene: TRBV7-9; abundance: .; CDR3aa: CASSSGTVKETQYF; CDR3nt: TGTGCCAGCAGCTCGGGGACGGTAAAAGAGACCCAGTACTTC
d_gene: .; j_gene: TRBJ2-7; v_gene: TRBV5-1; abundance: .; CDR3aa: CASSLSGSNSYEQYF; CDR3nt: TGCGCCAGCAGCTTGTCGGGGAGCAACTCCTACGAGCAGTACTTC
d_gene: TRBD2; j_gene: TRBJ2-7; v_gene: TRBV7-6; abundance: .; CDR3aa: CASREGDHPLYEQYF; CDR3nt: TGTGCCAGCCGGGAGGGGGACCACCCTCTCTACGAGCAGTACTTC
d_gene: .; j_gene: TRBJ2-5; v_gene: TRBV27; abundance: once; CDR3aa: CASRRLGGWQETQYF; CDR3nt: TGTGCCAGCAGGAGATTAGGGGGTTGGCAAGAGACCCAGTACTTC
d_gene: .; j_gene: TRBJ1-5; v_gene: TRBV19; abundance: once; CDR3aa: CASSIDQGSNQPQHF; CDR3nt: TGTGCCAGTAGTATAGATCAAGGCAGCAATCAGCCCCAGCATTTT
d_gene: .; j_gene: TRBJ2-7; v_gene: TRBV6-1; abundance: .; CDR3aa: CASSERDARYEQYF; CDR3nt: TGTGCCAGCAGTGAGCGGGACGCTAGGTACGAGCAGTACTTC
d_gene: TRBD2; j_gene: TRBJ2-7; v_gene: TRBV27; abundance: .; CDR3aa: CASSLGTSGSHEQYF; CDR3nt: TGTGCCAGCAGTCTTGGGACTAGCGGGAGCCACGAGCAGTACTTC
d_gene: TRBD2; j_gene: TRBJ2-3; v_gene: TRBV11-2; abundance: .; CDR3aa: CASSLDGRAGGGADTQYF; CDR3nt: TGTGCCAGCAGCTTAGATGGTAGGGCGGGAGGCGGGGCAGATACGCAGTATTTT
d_gene: TRBD1; j_gene: TRBJ2-7; v_gene: TRBV4-2; abundance: .; CDR3aa: CASSQRGVAGQAYEQYF; CDR3nt: TGTGCCAGCAGCCAGCGTGGGGTGGCGGGACAGGCCTACGAGCAGTACTTC
d_gene: .; j_gene: TRBJ2-2; v_gene: TRBV28; abundance: .; CDR3aa: CASSLTPTGELFF; CDR3nt: TGTGCCAGCAGTCTGACACCGACCGGGGAGCTGTTTTTT
d_gene: .; j_gene: TRBJ2-6; v_gene: TRBV6-6; abundance: .; CDR3aa: CASSHFAGANVLTF; CDR3nt: TGTGCCAGCAGTCATTTCGCTGGGGCCAACGTCCTGACTTTC
d_gene: TRBD2; j_gene: TRBJ2-1; v_gene: TRBV23-1; abundance: .; CDR3aa: CASSQSVLAGGSYNEQFF; CDR3nt: TGCGCCAGCAGTCAATCCGTGCTAGCGGGAGGGTCCTACAATGAGCAGTTCTTC
d_gene: .; j_gene: TRBJ1-2; v_gene: TRBV7-9; abundance: .; CDR3aa: CASRPRDFTLQKGYTF; CDR3nt: TGTGCCAGCAGACCCCGGGACTTCACTTTACAGAAAGGCTACACCTTC
d_gene: TRBD1; j_gene: TRBJ1-3; v_gene: TRBV7-6; abundance: .; CDR3aa: CASSNGQGADTIYF; CDR3nt: TGTGCCAGCAGCAACGGACAGGGGGCAGACACCATATATTTT
d_gene: TRBD2; j_gene: TRBJ2-7; v_gene: TRBV27; abundance: .; CDR3aa: CASSSPRLAGVSEQYF; CDR3nt: TGTGCCAGCAGTTCCCCTCGACTAGCGGGAGTATCCGAGCAGTACTTC
d_gene: .; j_gene: TRBJ2-2; v_gene: TRBV6-5; abundance: .; CDR3aa: CASRGTGELFF; CDR3nt: TGTGCCAGCAGAGGTACCGGGGAGCTGTTTTTT
d_gene: .; j_gene: TRBJ1-1; v_gene: TRBV27; abundance: .; CDR3aa: CASSWVRNTEAFF; CDR3nt: TGTGCCAGCAGTTGGGTCCGGAACACTGAAGCTTTCTTT
d_gene: .; j_gene: TRBJ1-1; v_gene: TRBV10-3; abundance: few; CDR3aa: CAISDISGNTEAFF; CDR3nt: TGTGCCATCAGTGACATTTCGGGGAACACTGAAGCTTTCTTT
d_gene: .; j_gene: TRBJ1-1; v_gene: TRBV9; abundance: .; CDR3aa: CASSVDPVKGVIGAFF; CDR3nt: TGTGCCAGCAGCGTAGATCCAGTTAAAGGGGTGATTGGGGCTTTCTTT
d_gene: .; j_gene: TRBJ1-5; v_gene: TRBV27; abundance: .; CDR3aa: CASSFGVSAAQHF; CDR3nt: TGTGCCAGCAGTTTCGGAGTATCAGCGGCCCAGCATTTT
d_gene: TRBD1; j_gene: TRBJ1-5; v_gene: TRBV6-1; abundance: .; CDR3aa: CAISVLTGAQPQHF; CDR3nt: TGTGCCATTTCAGTGTTGACAGGGGCTCAGCCCCAGCATTTT
d_gene: .; j_gene: TRBJ2-2; v_gene: TRBV9; abundance: .; CDR3aa: CASSLGRANTGELFF; CDR3nt: TGTGCCAGCAGTTTGGGCAGGGCTAACACCGGGGAGCTGTTTTTT
d_gene: TRBD1; j_gene: TRBJ2-7; v_gene: TRBV27; abundance: .; CDR3aa: CASSSPGTGADEQYF; CDR3nt: TGTGCCAGCAGTTCCCCCGGGACAGGGGCCGACGAGCAGTACTTC
d_gene: TRBD1; j_gene: TRBJ2-7; v_gene: TRBV6-6; abundance: .; CDR3aa: CASSTGQGAYEQYF; CDR3nt: TGTGCCAGCAGCACAGGACAGGGGGCCTACGAGCAGTACTTC
d_gene: .; j_gene: TRBJ1-2; v_gene: TRBV4-1; abundance: .; CDR3aa: CASSQDGALQGNGYTF; CDR3nt: TGCGCCAGCAGCCAAGACGGTGCTTTGCAGGGAAATGGCTACACCTTC
d_gene: .; j_gene: TRBJ2-3; v_gene: TRBV4-2; abundance: .; CDR3aa: CASSPRGADTQYF; CDR3nt: TGTGCCAGCAGCCCCCGGGGCGCAGATACGCAGTATTTT
d_gene: .; j_gene: TRBJ1-5; v_gene: TRBV27; abundance: .; CDR3aa: CASSFNSNQPQHF; CDR3nt: TGTGCCAGCAGTTTCAATAGCAATCAGCCCCAGCATTTT
d_gene: .; j_gene: TRBJ2-5; v_gene: TRBV7-6; abundance: .; CDR3aa: CASSYHPSGFQTQYF; CDR3nt: TGTGCCAGCAGTTACCATCCTTCAGGGTTCCAGACCCAGTACTTC
d_gene: .; j_gene: TRBJ2-1; v_gene: TRBV27; abundance: .; CDR3aa: CASTGVGWNEQFF; CDR3nt: TGTGCCAGCACGGGAGTAGGATGGAATGAGCAGTTCTTC
d_gene: .; j_gene: TRBJ1-1; v_gene: TRBV5-6; abundance: few; CDR3aa: CASSLTWMNTEAFF; CDR3nt: TGTGCCAGCAGCCTGACATGGATGAACACTGAAGCTTTCTTT
d_gene: TRBD2; j_gene: TRBJ2-1; v_gene: TRBV2; abundance: .; CDR3aa: CASMAASGRVYEQFF; CDR3nt: TGTGCCAGCATGGCCGCTAGCGGGAGAGTCTATGAGCAGTTCTTC
d_gene: TRBD1; j_gene: TRBJ2-5; v_gene: TRBV2; abundance: .; CDR3aa: CASRLGQGGETQYF; CDR3nt: TGTGCCAGCAGGCTGGGACAGGGAGGTGAGACCCAGTACTTC
d_gene: .; j_gene: TRBJ2-2; v_gene: TRBV7-3; abundance: .; CDR3aa: CASSLFAGSGELFF; CDR3nt: TGTGCCAGCAGCTTATTTGCTGGGTCCGGGGAGCTGTTTTTT
d_gene: TRBD2; j_gene: TRBJ2-1; v_gene: TRBV6-6; abundance: .; CDR3aa: CATLTGLAGDEQFF; CDR3nt: TGTGCCACCTTGACGGGGCTAGCGGGAGATGAGCAGTTCTTC